The 20 T cell receptor beta chains reported below all come from one sample, sequenced in a study of T cell responses to AZD1222 COVID-19 vaccine. Sequencing was performed with immunoSEQ multiplex PCR; in TCRdb, only in-frame clones are kept and a portion is missing. Counted here are approximately 170,000 clones, around 93% occurring once; the ten biggest clones make up 4% to 5.5%. The source was peripheral blood, collected on day 0 of AZD1222 vaccination. Receptor source: an adult in good health.

The chain carries TRBV7-9 and TRBJ2-1; no definite D call. The CDR3 has 11 amino acids. Deletions cut 8 bases from V and 1 base from J, with 3 bases between. Germline CDR1 is SEHNR and CDR2 is FQNEAQ (reference sequence). CDR3 in amino acids: CASGSYNEQFF. The CDR3 coding sequence is TGTGCCAGCGGGTCCTACAATGAGCAGTTCTTC.

The chain links TRBV3-1 (or the pseudogene TRBV3-2) to TRBJ1-1; perhaps TRBD1 as D (6 bases). The ends were cut back, 5 bases at V and 3 bases at J, with 16 bases in the middle. CDR1 and CDR2 from the germline V gene are LGHDT and YNNKEL (reference sequence). This CDR3 is built from 15 residues. CDR3 region: CASSFRRGPYTEAFF. The CDR3 DNA follows: TGTGCCAGCAGCTTTAGGCGGGGGCCATACACTGAAGCTTTCTTT.

The chain couples TRBV11-1 to TRBJ2-7; TRBD1 agrees at 7 bases. Germline V gives CDR1 SGHAT, CDR2 FQDESV (reference sequence). The CDR3 length is 16 residues. The ends lost 3 bases at V and 0 bases at J; junction bases unmatched: 8. The DNA of the CDR3 is TGTGCCAGCAGCTTCGAGGACAGGATTAGCTCCTACGAGCAGTACTTC. It is translated as CASSFEDRISSYEQYF. The full variable domain, its missing parts supplied by reference TRBV11-1 and TRBJ2-7, is EAEVAQSPRYKITEKSQAVAFWCDPISGHATLYWYRQILGQGPELLVQFQDESVVDDSQLPKDRFSAERLKGVDSTLKIQPAELGDSAMYLCASSFEDRISSYEQYFGPGTRLTVT.

V gene TRBV13 combines with J gene TRBJ2-7, with 8 bases that match TRBD1. Germline V gene data show CDR1 as PRHDT and CDR2 as FYEKMQ (reference sequence). The CDR3 extends over 14 amino acids. The J segment lost 3 bases and the V segment lost 5 bases, leaving 6 bases of the junction unmatched. CDR3 in DNA: TGTGCCAGCAGCCGACAGGGGATGTTCTACGAGCAGTACTTC. Its translation: CASSRQGMFYEQYF.

The count of this clone is one. The CDR3 loop is CASSTGTVNEQFF. The CDR3 coding sequence is TGTGCCAGCAGCACAGGGACAGTCAATGAGCAGTTCTTC. The genes are TRBV9 and TRBJ2-1; the match to TRBD1 covers 7 bases. This CDR3 comprises 13 residues. V lost 4 bases, J lost 6 bases, and 4 bases stayed unmatched. Germline CDR1 reads SGDLS; CDR2 reads YYNGEE.

This chain joins TRBV5-4 and TRBJ2-3; 11 nucleotides line up with TRBD2. Germline V gives CDR1 SGHNT, CDR2 YYREEE (reference sequence). CDR3 size: 16 residues. The V and J ends lost 4 bases and 4 bases, in that order; junction bases with no gene match: 8. The DNA for the CDR3 is TGTGCCAGCAGCCTAAGGACTAGCGGGCGCGCAGATACGCAGTATTTT. Translated, it gives CASSLRTSGRADTQYF.

The chain carries TRBV5-1 and TRBJ2-7; D is ambiguous. The CDR3 loop spans 12 amino acids. Looked up from germline, CDR1 is SGHRS and CDR2 is YFSETQ. V gave up 5 bases and J gave up 0 bases, with 6 bases separating them. The CDR3 DNA reads as TGCGCCAGCAGAAAGGACTCCTACGAGCAGTACTTC. It codes for CASRKDSYEQYF. Variable domain in full (rest from reference TRBV5-1 and TRBJ2-7): KAGVTQTPRYLIKTRGQQVTLSCSPISGHRSVSWYQQTPGQGLQFLFEYFSETQRNKGNFPGRFSGRQFSNSRSEMNVSTLELGDSALYLCASRKDSYEQYFGPGTRLTVT.

The genes are TRBV7-2 and TRBJ2-4; no clear D gene. The CDR3 is 18 residues long. Germline V gene lookup returns CDR1 SGHTA and CDR2 FQGNSA. Between the trimmed V and J ends, which lost 5 bases and 0 bases, there was a span of 20 bases. CDR3 DNA: TGTGCCAGCAGCCACACCGGTTATCCCGGCGGAGCCAAAAACATTCAGTACTTC. Protein product: CASSHTGYPGGAKNIQYF. Based on the CDR3 plus reference TRBV7-2 and TRBJ2-4, the full variable domain is GAGVSQSPSNKVTEKGKDVELRCDPISGHTALYWYRQSLGQGLEFLIYFQGNSAPDKSGLPSDRFSAERTGGSVSTLTIQRTQQEDSAVYLCASSHTGYPGGAKNIQYFGAGTRLSVL.

DNA of the CDR3: TGTGCCAGCAGAAGTCGGGGCCGGTACGGAAACACCATATATTTT. Amino acids: CASRSRGRYGNTIYF. The chain couples TRBV28 to TRBJ1-3; possible D gene TRBD1, 5 bases. Germline V CDR1 and CDR2: MDHEN, SYDVKM. This CDR3 region has 15 residues. V was shortened by 6 bases and J by 4 bases, with 16 bases between the two germline ends.

The rearrangement uses TRBV27 and TRBJ1-2; a weak D match, TRBD1 (6 bases). Germline CDR1 MNHEY, CDR2 SMNVEV (reference sequence). CDR3 size: 15 residues. Trimming removed 6 bases from V and 6 bases from J, with 20 bases in between. The DNA of the CDR3 is TGTGCCAGCAGGCCAATTACAGGGAAACGGAATGGCTACACCTTC. This translates into CASRPITGKRNGYTF.

The chain recombines TRBV27 with TRBJ1-1; the D is unclear. Trimming took 5 bases from V and 4 from J, leaving 8 bases between them. The germline gives CDR1 MNHEY, CDR2 SMNVEV (reference sequence). This CDR3 has 12 amino acids. CDR3 DNA: TGTGCCAGCAGTATCCCGGGCACTGAAGCTTTCTTT. It specifies CASSIPGTEAFF.

This rearrangement joins TRBV28 to TRBJ1-6, with D possibly being TRBD1 (6 bases). V was pared by 7 bases and J by 10 bases, with 17 bases between. Per the germline V gene, CDR1 is MDHEN and CDR2 is SYDVKM. This CDR3 has 14 amino acids. The CDR3 DNA is TGTGCCAGCATCGCTACAGGGCAGAACTCACCCCTCCACTTT. This codes for CASIATGQNSPLHF.

The rearrangement joins TRBV4-2 to TRBJ2-3; D unresolved. The CDR3 totals 17 residues. Germline values: CDR1 LGHNA, CDR2 YNFKEQ. The ends were cut back, 2 bases at V and 1 base at J, with 16 bases in the middle. CDR3 region: CASSQRTSVAGTDTQYF. CDR3 nucleotides: TGTGCCAGCAGCCAACGAACCTCAGTTGCCGGCACAGATACGCAGTATTTT.

The chain combines TRBV6-5 with TRBJ2-7; D call uncertain. V lost 6 bases and J lost 1, with 13 bases in between. The CDR3 sequence is 14 residues long. Looked up from germline, CDR1 is MNHEY and CDR2 is SVGAGI. The CDR3 spells CASRNGVGSYEQYF. In DNA, the CDR3 is TGTGCCAGCAGAAACGGAGTAGGGTCCTACGAGCAGTACTTC.

The chain couples TRBV11-3 to TRBJ2-1; D remains ambiguous. The CDR3 contains 15 residues. The V end was cut by 6 bases, the J end by 3 bases, with 15 bases between. CDR1 is SGHNT, CDR2 YENEEA, per germline. Written as DNA, the CDR3 is TGTGCCAGCAGACTCAACCAGCTGGACTACAATGAGCAGTTCTTC. Translated, it gives CASRLNQLDYNEQFF.

The V gene is TRBV7-2, the J gene TRBJ2-1, with 8 bases identical to TRBD1. Per germline, CDR1 SGHTA and CDR2 FQGNSA. V gave up 4 bases and J gave up 8 bases; unmatched junction bases: 19. This CDR3 comprises 18 residues. The CDR3 spells CASSSRSGGPGSLHEQFF. The DNA for the CDR3 is TGTGCCAGCAGCTCGCGGTCAGGGGGCCCGGGGTCCTTACATGAGCAGTTCTTC.

This sequence joins TRBV5-6 and TRBJ2-1; possibly TRBD2 for D (6 bases). Trimming took off 3 bases at V and 3 bases at J, with 16 bases between the two ends. From germline, CDR1 is SGHDT and CDR2 YYEEEE. CDR3 length: 16 residues. The CDR3 DNA sequence: TGTGCCAGCAGCTGGGTAGCGGAGGAACTCTACAATGAGCAGTTCTTC. Translating it yields CASSWVAEELYNEQFF.

The chain carries TRBV3-1 (or the pseudogene TRBV3-2) and TRBJ2-3, with TRBD2 matching 11 bases. Germline V gene sequence: CDR1 LGHDT, CDR2 YNNKEL (reference sequence). CDR3 length: 18 residues. J gave up 8 bases and V 2 bases, and 15 bases lay outside the gene matches. The CDR3 DNA reads as TGTGCCAGCAGCCAAAGGACGATGGGACTAGCGGTTCGGGCTACGCAGTATTTT. Residues: CASSQRTMGLAVRATQYF.

The chain couples TRBV21-1 to TRBJ2-4; TRBD2, as called in the table, went unchecked against the DNA. TRBV21-1 is a pseudogene locus. CDR3 length equals 15 residues. The CDR3 DNA reads as TGTGCCAGATCCCGGACTAGCGGGGGGATCCAAATTCAGTACTTC. It encodes CARSRTSGGIQIQYF.

This chain joins TRBV11-1 and TRBJ1-1; D is unresolved. Trimming shortened V by 5 bases and J by 2 bases, and 12 bases separated the two germline ends. CDR1 and CDR2 from the germline V gene are SGHAT and FQDESV (reference sequence). The length of the CDR3 is 14 residues. CDR3 region: CASSPRTFNTEAFF. CDR3 nucleotides: TGTGCCAGCAGCCCACGGACCTTCAACACTGAAGCTTTCTTT.